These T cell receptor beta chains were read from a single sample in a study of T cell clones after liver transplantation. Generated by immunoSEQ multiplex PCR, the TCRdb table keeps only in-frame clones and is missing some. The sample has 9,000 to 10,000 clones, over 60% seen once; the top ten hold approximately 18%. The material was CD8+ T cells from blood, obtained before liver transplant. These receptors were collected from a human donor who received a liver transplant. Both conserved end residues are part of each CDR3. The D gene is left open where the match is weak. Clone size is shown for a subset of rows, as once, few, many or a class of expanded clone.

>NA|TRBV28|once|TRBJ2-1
CAMGARLGDEQFF
TGTGCCATGGGCGCGAGATTAGGCGATGAGCAGTTCTTC
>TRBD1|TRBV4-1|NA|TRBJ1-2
CASSPLDRDGGYTF
TGCGCCAGCAGCCCCCTAGACAGGGATGGTGGCTACACCTTC
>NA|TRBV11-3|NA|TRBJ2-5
CASSSGRGRQETQYF
TGTGCCAGCAGCTCCGGTCGGGGGAGGCAAGAGACCCAGTACTTC
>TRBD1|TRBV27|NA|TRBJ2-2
CASTATGDTGELFF
TGTGCCAGCACCGCCACAGGGGACACCGGGGAGCTGTTTTTT
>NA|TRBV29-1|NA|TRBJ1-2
CSVPGPADYGYTF
TGCAGCGTTCCGGGCCCAGCGGACTATGGCTACACCTTC
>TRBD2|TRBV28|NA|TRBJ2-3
CASSFDRTSGRGDTDTQYF
TGTGCCAGCAGTTTCGATCGGACTAGCGGGAGGGGGGACACAGATACGCAGTATTTT
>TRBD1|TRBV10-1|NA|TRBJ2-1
CASSARDRGRQFF
TGCGCCAGCAGTGCCCGGGACAGGGGACGGCAGTTCTTC
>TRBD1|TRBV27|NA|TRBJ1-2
CASSLPDRGGYTF
TGTGCCAGCAGTTTACCGGACAGGGGTGGCTACACCTTC
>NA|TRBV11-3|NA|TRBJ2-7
CASNGGTLLYEQYF
TGTGCCAGCAATGGAGGGACCCTTTTATACGAGCAGTACTTC
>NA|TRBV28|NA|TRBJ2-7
CASSLGGAEQYF
TGTGCCAGCAGTTTAGGGGGGGCCGAGCAGTACTTC
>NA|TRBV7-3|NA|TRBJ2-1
CASSATGLYNEQFF
TGTGCCAGCAGCGCAACGGGACTCTACAATGAGCAGTTCTTC
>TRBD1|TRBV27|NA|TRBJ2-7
CASSSSGTGVHEQYF
TGTGCCAGCAGTTCCTCCGGGACAGGGGTCCACGAGCAGTACTTC
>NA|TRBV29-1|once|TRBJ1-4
CSVERGQGLGEKLFF
TGCAGCGTTGAACGGGGTCAGGGGCTAGGTGAAAAACTGTTTTTT
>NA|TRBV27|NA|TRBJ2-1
CASSLGQYNEQFF
TGTGCCAGCAGTTTAGGGCAATACAATGAGCAGTTCTTC
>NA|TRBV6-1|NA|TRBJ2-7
CASSEGQAPYEQYF
TGTGCCAGCAGTGAGGGGCAGGCTCCCTACGAGCAGTACTTC
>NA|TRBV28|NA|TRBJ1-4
CASSTLGVGGGEKLFF
TGTGCCAGCAGTACGCTAGGGGTGGGGGGTGGTGAAAAACTGTTTTTT
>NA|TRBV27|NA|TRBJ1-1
CASTPRGTESPEAFF
TGTGCCAGCACCCCGAGGGGTACTGAATCCCCTGAAGCTTTCTTT
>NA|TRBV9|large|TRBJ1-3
CASSLPSGGTTGNTIYF
TGTGCCAGCAGCTTACCTTCGGGGGGGACTACTGGAAACACCATATATTTT
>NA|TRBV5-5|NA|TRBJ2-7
CASSLKTASSYEQYF
TGTGCCAGCAGCTTGAAAACCGCTAGCTCCTACGAGCAGTACTTC
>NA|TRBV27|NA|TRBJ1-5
CASSPPGQPQHF
TGTGCCAGCAGTCCCCCGGGTCAGCCCCAGCATTTT
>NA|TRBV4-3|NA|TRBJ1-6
CASSQDSGYNSPLHF
TGCGCCAGCAGCCAAGATTCCGGATATAATTCACCCCTCCACTTT
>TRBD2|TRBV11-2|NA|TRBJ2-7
CASKLSGGPDEQYF
TGTGCCAGCAAGTTGTCGGGGGGGCCGGACGAGCAGTACTTC
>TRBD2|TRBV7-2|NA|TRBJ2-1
CASSPSGGALNEQFF
TGTGCCAGCAGCCCAAGCGGGGGGGCCTTGAATGAGCAGTTCTTC
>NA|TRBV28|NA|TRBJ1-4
CASSFRTYISEKLFF
TGTGCCAGCAGCTTTAGGACTTATATAAGTGAAAAACTGTTTTTT
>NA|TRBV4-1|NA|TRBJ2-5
CASSQARGDETQYF
TGCGCCAGCAGCCAAGCCCGGGGAGACGAGACCCAGTACTTC
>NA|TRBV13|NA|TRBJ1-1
CASSALDTEAFF
TGTGCCAGCAGCGCCCTGGACACTGAAGCTTTCTTT
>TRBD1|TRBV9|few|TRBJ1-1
CASSGPTGATEAFF
TGTGCCAGCAGCGGACCCACAGGGGCCACTGAAGCTTTCTTT